The 3 T cell receptor beta chains listed next were all sequenced from one sample in a study of cytomegalovirus exposure and HLA in healthy donors. Primers: 60 Vbeta forward and 13 Jbeta reverse. The repertoire was sequenced with immunoSEQ multiplex PCR; TCRdb's copy has only in-frame clones and lacks some. The sample consists of 200,000 to 250,000 clones, 82% of them appearing once. Sequencing used PBMCs. The receptors shown here come from a woman aged 40 to 50 in good health and CMV-seronegative.

The chain is built from TRBV10-1 and TRBJ2-1, with unresolved D. CDR3 size: 13 residues. Looked up from germline, CDR1 is WNHNN and CDR2 is SYGVQD (reference sequence). Trimming took 5 bases from V and 9 from J, leaving 14 bases between them. CDR3 sequence (DNA): TGCGCCAGCAGTTCCACCTTCCTCGGTGAGCAGTTCTTC. Amino acids: CASSSTFLGEQFF.

The gene calls are TRBV28 and TRBJ2-1; TRBD2 matches at 12 bases. Germline loops: CDR1 MDHEN, CDR2 SYDVKM. After removal of 6 bases from V and 4 bases from J, the junction contained 16 bases not matched to a gene. This CDR3 is built from 19 residues. CDR3 nucleotide sequence: TGTGCCAGCAGCCCGACTAGCGGGAGAGCCCGCGGGGGATACAATGAGCAGTTCTTC. Translated: CASSPTSGRARGGYNEQFF.

The rearrangement joins TRBV7-3 to TRBJ2-1; unclear D gene. Trimming shortened V by 1 base and J by 10 bases, and 11 bases separated the two germline ends. The germline gives CDR1 SGHTA, CDR2 FQGTGA. CDR3 length: 13 amino acids. CDR3 DNA sequence: TGTGCCAGCAGCTTAATACCGGCCGGGGAGCAGTTCTTC. This codes for CASSLIPAGEQFF.